What follows is one T cell receptor beta chain and its context. The antigen is undetermined. This CDR3 comprises 13 residues. V was clipped by 2 bases and J by 4 bases, with 9 bases between them. Germline V gives CDR1 MNHEY, CDR2 SVGAGI. These data belong to a study of OX40 agonist ivuxolimab in advanced cancers. Study context: Patients receiving dose escalation had hepatocellular carcinoma, melanoma, renal cell or head and neck cancer.

Patients with a history of autoimmune disease or on systemic immunosuppression were excluded. Generated by immunoSEQ multiplex PCR, the TCRdb table keeps only in-frame clones and is missing some. The table has under 60,000 clones, about 89% seen once; the top ten hold 31%. Whole-study findings and limits: Blood T cells, both CD4+ and CD8+, expanded clonally by week 6 at 0.1 to 3.0 mg/kg.

The clonotype originates from an adult with an advanced solid tumor such as melanoma, head and neck, liver or kidney cancer. The sample consisted of CD4+ or CD8+ T cells sorted from blood, taken in a trial of the OX40 agonist ivuxolimab. The chain uses TRBV6-5 and TRBJ2-7, with TRBD1 as a possible D gene (5 bases). CDR3 DNA: TGTGCCAGCAGTTACGCGACAGATTACGAGCAGTACTTC. Translated, it gives CASSYATDYEQYF.